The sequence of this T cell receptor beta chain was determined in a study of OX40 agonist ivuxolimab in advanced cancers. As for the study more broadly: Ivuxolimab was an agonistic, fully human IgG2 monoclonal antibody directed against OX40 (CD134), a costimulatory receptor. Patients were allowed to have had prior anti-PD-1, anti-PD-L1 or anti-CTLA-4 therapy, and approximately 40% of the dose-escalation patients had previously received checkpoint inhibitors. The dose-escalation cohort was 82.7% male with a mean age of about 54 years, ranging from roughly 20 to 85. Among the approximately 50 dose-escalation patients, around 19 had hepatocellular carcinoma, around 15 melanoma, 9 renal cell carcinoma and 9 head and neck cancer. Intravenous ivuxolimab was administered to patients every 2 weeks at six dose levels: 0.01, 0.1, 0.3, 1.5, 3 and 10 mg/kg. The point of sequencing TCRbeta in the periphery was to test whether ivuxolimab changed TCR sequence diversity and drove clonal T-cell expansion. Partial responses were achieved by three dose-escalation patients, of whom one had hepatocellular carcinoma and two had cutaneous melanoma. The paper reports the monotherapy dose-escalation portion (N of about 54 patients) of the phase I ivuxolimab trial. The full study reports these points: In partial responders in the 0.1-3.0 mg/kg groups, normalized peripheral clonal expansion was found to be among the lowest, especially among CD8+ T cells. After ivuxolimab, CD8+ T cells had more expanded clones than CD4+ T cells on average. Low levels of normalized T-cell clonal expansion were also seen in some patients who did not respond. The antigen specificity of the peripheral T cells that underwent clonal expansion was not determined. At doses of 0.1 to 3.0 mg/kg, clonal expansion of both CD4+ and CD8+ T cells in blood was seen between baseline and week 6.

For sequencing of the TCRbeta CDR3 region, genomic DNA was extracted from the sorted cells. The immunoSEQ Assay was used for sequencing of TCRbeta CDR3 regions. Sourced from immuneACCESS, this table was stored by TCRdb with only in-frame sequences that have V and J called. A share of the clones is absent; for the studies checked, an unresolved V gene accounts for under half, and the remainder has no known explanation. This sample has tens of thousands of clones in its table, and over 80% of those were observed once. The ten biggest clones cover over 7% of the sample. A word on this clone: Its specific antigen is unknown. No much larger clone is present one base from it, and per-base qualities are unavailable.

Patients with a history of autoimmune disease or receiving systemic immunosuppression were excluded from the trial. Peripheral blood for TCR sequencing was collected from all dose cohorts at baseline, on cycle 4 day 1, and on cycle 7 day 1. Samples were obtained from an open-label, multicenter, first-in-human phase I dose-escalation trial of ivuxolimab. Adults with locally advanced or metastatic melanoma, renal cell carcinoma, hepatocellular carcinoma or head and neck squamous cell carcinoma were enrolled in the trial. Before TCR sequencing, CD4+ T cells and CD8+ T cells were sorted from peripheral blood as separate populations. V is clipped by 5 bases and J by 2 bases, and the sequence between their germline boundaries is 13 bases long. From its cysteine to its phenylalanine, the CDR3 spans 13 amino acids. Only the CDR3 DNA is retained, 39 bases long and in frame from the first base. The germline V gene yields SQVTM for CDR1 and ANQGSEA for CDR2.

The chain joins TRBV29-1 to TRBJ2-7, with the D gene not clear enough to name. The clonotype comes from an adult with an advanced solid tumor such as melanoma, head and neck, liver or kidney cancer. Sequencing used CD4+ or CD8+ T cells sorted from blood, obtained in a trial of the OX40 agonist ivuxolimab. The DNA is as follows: TGCAGCGTTCGTAGTATGTTTGCCTACGAGCAGTACTTC. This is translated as CSVRSMFAYEQYF.